Below, 25 T cell receptor beta chains from the same sample are listed, as sequenced in a study of response to subunit inactivated influenza vaccine (dated by TCRdb to the late 2010s). The method behind the library was RT-PCR. The sequencer was an Illumina HiSeq 2500. The public reads were reanalyzed by TCRdb: fastp trimming at Q25, MiXCR alignment, in-frame beta chains only. CDR3 protein sequences are deduplicated, and each keeps its most common genes and DNA. For this sample there are about 160,000 distinct CDR3 sequences; roughly 10% appear just once. Around 40% of the sample belongs to the ten largest clones. This sample comprised CD8+ T cells sorted from PBMCs, obtained around 25 months after vaccination. Receptor source: a man aged 45 to 75 who received an inactivated influenza vaccine. Donor details come from another sample of the same person, matched by shared clones.

This clonotype came up many times. CDR3: CSARDRSNQPQHF. For the CDR3, the DNA is TGCAGTGCTCGGGACAGGAGCAATCAGCCCCAGCATTTT. This chain joins TRBV20-1 and TRBJ1-5; 8 bases match TRBD1. Trimming at V came to 5 bases and at J to 1 base, leaving 1 base not matched to a gene. CDR1 DFQATT and CDR2 SNEGSKA come from the germline V gene (reference sequence). The CDR3 is made up of 13 amino acids.

The chain links TRBV12-3 or TRBV12-4 to TRBJ2-7, with 9 bases identical to TRBD2. The CDR3 contains 11 residues. The ends lost 11 bases at V and 5 bases at J; junction bases unmatched: 4. The CDR3 bases are TGTGCCTCCGGGACTAGCCACGAGCAGTACTTC. Residues: CASGTSHEQYF.

This clonotype was seen ten or more times. J is TRBJ2-1 and V is TRBV5-1; D may be TRBD2 (5 bases). The germline V gene encodes CDR1 SGHRS and CDR2 YFSETQ. Trimming pared 0 bases from V and 4 bases from J, leaving 11 bases between. The CDR3 loop spans 15 amino acids. The CDR3 DNA reads as TGCGCCAGCAGCTTGGGGGCTAGCCAATACAATGAGCAGTTCTTC. This translates into CASSLGASQYNEQFF.

V usage is TRBV6-1 and J usage is TRBJ1-5, with 8 bases identical to TRBD1. The CDR3 sequence is 17 residues long. Unmatched junction bases numbered 13, after V lost 4 bases and J lost 5 bases. From germline, CDR1 is MNHNS and CDR2 SASEGT. The CDR3 region has the DNA TGTGCCAGCAGTGCGAGCGCCTGGACACAGGGGGATCAGCCCCAGCATTTT. Translation gives CASSASAWTQGDQPQHF.

The chain is built from TRBV12-3 or TRBV12-4 and TRBJ2-1, with D possibly matching TRBD1 (5 bases). The CDR3 covers 14 residues. Trimming pared 1 base from V and 8 bases from J, leaving 12 bases between. This CDR3 is CASSLVWGGDEQFF. In DNA, the CDR3 is TGTGCCAGCAGTTTAGTATGGGGCGGTGATGAGCAGTTCTTC.

This clonotype was seen repeatedly, ten times or more. The V gene is TRBV5-6, the J gene TRBJ2-5, with 7 bases aligning to TRBD2. Germline values: CDR1 SGHDT, CDR2 YYEEEE. This CDR3 comprises 14 residues. After removal of 4 bases from V and 1 base from J, the junction contained 4 bases not matched to a gene. CDR3 nucleotides: TGTGCCAGCAGCCCGGGGACTATCCAAGAGACCCAGTACTTC. Its protein is CASSPGTIQETQYF.

V and J are TRBV18 and TRBJ2-3, with a tentative D call TRBD1 (5 bases). From germline, CDR1 is KGHSH and CDR2 LQKENI. The V and J ends lost 3 bases and 2 bases respectively, with 9 bases between them. The CDR3 is made up of 14 amino acids. For the CDR3, the DNA is TGTGCCAGCTCACCGACAGCCTACACAGATACGCAGTATTTT. Translation: CASSPTAYTDTQYF.

The V call is TRBV20-1, the J call TRBJ1-1, with D uncertain. Looked up from germline, CDR1 is DFQATT and CDR2 is SNEGSKA (reference sequence). The ends were cut back, 6 bases at V and 10 bases at J, with 12 bases in the middle. The CDR3 covers 10 residues. The CDR3 region is CSAPHSSAFF. The CDR3 DNA reads TGCAGTGCCCCTCACAGCTCAGCTTTCTTT.

This clonotype has only a few counts. The V and J genes are TRBV9 and TRBJ2-1; 11 positions match TRBD2. V lost 0 bases, J lost 6 bases, and 14 bases stayed unmatched. Germline CDR1 and CDR2: SGDLS and YYNGEE. This CDR3 spans 19 amino acids. CDR3 loop: CASSVDPSGRSLWGNEQFF. The DNA for the CDR3 is TGTGCCAGCAGCGTAGATCCTAGCGGGAGGTCCCTTTGGGGCAATGAGCAGTTCTTC.

This chain joins TRBV15 and TRBJ1-1; D ambiguous. The CDR3 length is 13 residues. Germline V lookup: CDR1 LNHNV, CDR2 YYDKDF (reference sequence). Trimming removed 1 base from V and 0 bases from J, with 3 bases in between. CDR3 in DNA: TGTGCCACCAGCAGAGGGATGAACACTGAAGCTTTCTTT. This encodes CATSRGMNTEAFF.

This clonotype was detected only a few times. J is TRBJ2-1 and V is TRBV6-1; TRBD1 matches 10 bases. Germline lookup yields CDR1 MNHNS and CDR2 SASEGT. This CDR3 has 15 amino acids. V shed 8 bases, J shed 8 bases, and the junction held 12 bases outside the gene matches. The CDR3 here is CASCLGTGVYDEQFF. DNA of the CDR3: TGTGCCAGCTGCCTCGGGACAGGGGTTTACGATGAGCAGTTCTTC.

This clonotype has more than one count but fewer than ten. The J gene is TRBJ2-1, the V gene TRBV7-9; D not certain. V gave up 5 bases and J gave up 4 bases, with 9 bases separating them. CDR3 length: 13 amino acids. Germline V gene data show CDR1 as SEHNR and CDR2 as FQNEAQ (reference sequence). The CDR3 loop is CASSPQRYNEQFF. DNA for the CDR3: TGTGCCAGCAGCCCGCAGCGATACAATGAGCAGTTCTTC.

In its sample, this clonotype was seen a few times. This sequence joins TRBV15 and TRBJ2-5, with 7 bases lining up with TRBD2. Germline values: CDR1 LNHNV, CDR2 YYDKDF (reference sequence). V lost 1 base, J lost 4 bases, and 6 bases stayed unmatched. This CDR3 is 15 amino acids long. CDR3 residues: CATSRGEGRGETQYF. The DNA of the CDR3 is TGTGCCACCAGCAGAGGGGAGGGCCGGGGAGAGACCCAGTACTTC.

The V call is TRBV5-1, the J call TRBJ2-7; the D gene is possibly TRBD2 (6 bases). Germline V gene data show CDR1 as SGHRS and CDR2 as YFSETQ. This CDR3 has 14 amino acids. Trimming left V 5 bases short and J 2 bases short, with 14 bases between. The CDR3 here is CASSMGSGPYEQYF. The CDR3 DNA is TGCGCCAGCAGTATGGGGAGCGGGCCCTACGAGCAGTACTTC.

V gene TRBV4-3 combines with J gene TRBJ2-5; 7 nucleotides align to TRBD2. V lost 0 bases and J lost 5; bases outside the gene matches: 12. The CDR3 runs to 17 residues. CDR1 is LGHNA, CDR2 YSLEER, per germline. The CDR3 DNA follows: TGCGCCAGCAGCCAAGATCTCGGACTCCGGGGGGATGAGACCCAGTACTTC. Its translation is CASSQDLGLRGDETQYF.

At least ten counts were recorded for this clonotype. The chain carries TRBV12-3 or TRBV12-4 and TRBJ1-3; maybe TRBD1 (5 bases). CDR3 length: 14 amino acids. Trimming stripped 0 bases from V and 3 bases from J, with 6 bases between. The CDR3: CASSLAGGGNTIYF. The CDR3 region has the DNA TGTGCCAGCAGTTTAGCTGGGGGTGGAAACACCATATATTTT.

The chain couples TRBV9 to TRBJ1-1; D not resolved. The length of the CDR3 is 13 residues. In germline, CDR1 is SGDLS, CDR2 YYNGEE. Trimming stripped 0 bases from V and 8 bases from J, with 11 bases between. CDR3 sequence (DNA): TGTGCCAGCAGCGTAGGTGGCTCTAGAGAAGCTTTCTTT. It encodes CASSVGGSREAFF.

This clonotype was seen only a few times. V is TRBV6-2 or TRBV6-3 and J is TRBJ2-1; TRBD2 might be the D (6 bases). The CDR3 loop spans 17 amino acids. V was pared by 2 bases and J by 1 base, with 15 bases between. Germline V gives CDR1 MNHEY, CDR2 SVGEGT. The CDR3, as DNA: TGTGCCAGCAGTTACCTGAACGGGGGTTGGTCCTACAATGAGCAGTTCTTC. Translation: CASSYLNGGWSYNEQFF.

This chain joins TRBV7-9 and TRBJ2-3, with D perhaps assigned TRBD1 or TRBD2 (6 bases each). With 6 bases removed from V and 4 bases from J, the gap between germline ends came to 20 bases. The CDR3 has 16 amino acids. The germline gives CDR1 SEHNR, CDR2 FQNEAQ (reference sequence). CDR3: CASRGDSGALSDTQYF. Here the CDR3 DNA reads TGTGCCAGCAGGGGCGACTCGGGGGCCTTATCAGATACGCAGTATTTT. Full variable domain (rest looked up from reference TRBV7-9 and TRBJ2-3): DTGVSQNPRHKITKRGQNVTFRCDPISEHNRLYWYRQTLGQGPEFLTYFQNEAQLEKSRLLSDRFSAERPKGSFSTLEIQRTEQGDSAMYLCASRGDSGALSDTQYFGPGTRLTVL.

The sample holds a few counts of this clonotype. V and J are TRBV7-3 and TRBJ2-1; no definite D call. This CDR3 is built from 15 residues. V lost 5 bases and J lost 6, with 17 bases in between. CDR1 is SGHTA and CDR2 is FQGTGA in the germline V gene. CDR3: CASSPTTNPFNEQFF. The CDR3 nucleotides read TGTGCCAGCAGCCCGACGACAAACCCTTTCAATGAGCAGTTCTTC.

The chain carries TRBV7-9 and TRBJ1-3; the D gene is possibly TRBD1 (5 bases). V was shortened by 5 bases and J by 3 bases, with 20 bases between the two germline ends. The germline CDR1 and CDR2 sequences are SEHNR and FQNEAQ (reference sequence). This CDR3 spans 17 amino acids. The CDR3, as DNA: TGTGCCAGCAGCCTCCCAAGGGGCAGGGAGAGTGGAAACACCATATATTTT. The encoded protein is CASSLPRGRESGNTIYF. Filled out from reference TRBV7-9 and TRBJ1-3, the complete variable domain reads DTGVSQNPRHKITKRGQNVTFRCDPISEHNRLYWYRQTLGQGPEFLTYFQNEAQLEKSRLLSDRFSAERPKGSFSTLEIQRTEQGDSAMYLCASSLPRGRESGNTIYFGEGSWLTVV.

V and J are TRBV12-3 or TRBV12-4 and TRBJ2-3, with 7 bases lining up with TRBD1. The trim removed 3 bases at V and 3 bases at J, leaving 6 bases unmatched. The CDR3 has 15 amino acids. DNA of the CDR3: TGTGCCAGCAGTTTCTGGGACAGAGGGACAGATACGCAGTATTTT. This encodes CASSFWDRGTDTQYF.

This sequence joins TRBV25-1 and TRBJ2-1; 9 bases map to TRBD2. V lost 1 base, J lost 3 bases, and 7 bases stayed unmatched. This CDR3 spans 17 amino acids. CDR1 MGHDK and CDR2 SYGVNS come from the germline V gene. CDR3 protein: CASSEWVASGVYNEQFF. The DNA for the CDR3 is TGTGCCAGCAGTGAATGGGTGGCTAGCGGGGTCTACAATGAGCAGTTCTTC.

This clonotype has more than one count but fewer than ten. The V and J genes are TRBV2 and TRBJ2-2; D remains unclear. The ends were cut back, 7 bases at V and 2 bases at J, with 5 bases in the middle. Germline loops: CDR1 SNHLY, CDR2 FYNNEI. The CDR3 loop spans 12 amino acids. The CDR3 nucleotides are TGTGCCAGCACTGTCAACACCGGGGAGCTGTTTTTT. This codes for CASTVNTGELFF.

This clonotype turned up a few times. The chain couples TRBV4-3 to TRBJ2-5, with 7 bases fitting TRBD1. Trimming removed 1 base from V and 1 base from J; junction bases left unmatched: 3. This CDR3 is 15 amino acids long. Germline CDR1 reads LGHNA; CDR2 reads YSLEER. The CDR3 loop is CASSQAEGAQETQYF. In DNA, the CDR3 is TGCGCCAGCAGCCAAGCAGAGGGGGCCCAAGAGACCCAGTACTTC.